Following are 29 T cell receptor beta chains from one sample sequenced in a study of molecular identifiers for immune sequencing clone quantification. Each CDR3 protein is one row after TCRdb ran MiXCR on the PCR reads. The table lists about 640,000 distinct CDR3 sequences, approximately 20% of them singletons. Sequencing input: naive CD8+ T cells from blood, with Jurkat cell RNA spiked in. Subset in this sample: FACS-sorted CD8+CD4-CCR7+CD45RA+ naive T cells. The receptors originated from a human donor in good health. Some libraries in this study had Jurkat cell RNA spiked in.

In its sample, this clonotype was seen many times. The CDR3 is CASSLRYSSYEQYF. The CDR3 DNA sequence: TGTGCCAGCAGCTTACGATACAGCTCCTACGAGCAGTACTTC. This sequence joins TRBV5-4 and TRBJ2-7; D is uncertain. The germline V and J ends were trimmed by 2 bases and 0 bases, with 9 bases remaining between them. The CDR3 is made up of 14 amino acids. In germline, CDR1 is SGHNT, CDR2 YYREEE (reference sequence).

The chain couples TRBV4-1 to TRBJ1-6; no clear D. The CDR3 consists of 16 residues. Trimming left V 0 bases short and J 5 bases short, with 11 bases between. Germline CDR1 is MGHRA and CDR2 is YSYEKL. The CDR3 DNA sequence: TGCGCCAGCAGCCAAGAAGTGTCGGACCATAATTCACCCCTCCACTTT. Protein: CASSQEVSDHNSPLHF.

Points on this clonotype: A read error may be the cause here, since a much bigger clone is one base away. The CDR3 does not end in the conserved phenylalanine or tryptophan, so this is likely a read error. V usage is TRBV3-1 and J usage is TRBJ1-1; no reliable D call. This CDR3 is built from 17 residues. With 5 bases removed from V and 2 bases from J, the gap between germline ends came to 21 bases. Germline values: CDR1 LGHDT, CDR2 YNNKEL (reference sequence). CDR3 nucleotide sequence: TGTGCCAGCAGCGCCCTGCAGAGCGAAGGTTTTAACACTGAAGCTTTCCTT. The encoded protein is CASSALQSEGFNTEAFL.

There are a few counts of this clonotype. The chain has TRBV20-1 and TRBJ2-1; possibly TRBD1 for D (6 bases). Trimming pared 4 bases from V and 6 bases from J, leaving 10 bases between. From germline, CDR1 is DFQATT and CDR2 SNEGSKA (reference sequence). This CDR3 comprises 12 residues. CDR3 sequence: CSANDRSNEQFF. The CDR3 nucleotides are TGCAGTGCTAATGACAGGAGCAATGAGCAGTTCTTC.

This chain joins TRBV2 and TRBJ1-4, with 8 bases that match TRBD1. This CDR3 has 16 residues. The germline V gene encodes CDR1 SNHLY and CDR2 FYNNEI. V trimming: 3 bases; J trimming: 6 bases; junction bases outside the gene matches: 9. CDR3 loop: CASSDFAGGDHEKLFF. CDR3 in DNA: TGTGCCAGCAGTGACTTCGCAGGGGGCGATCATGAAAAACTGTTTTTT.

This clonotype came up many times. This chain uses TRBV27 with TRBJ1-2; D remains unclear. This CDR3 has 13 residues. The germline V gene encodes CDR1 MNHEY and CDR2 SMNVEV (reference sequence). V lost 4 bases to trimming and J lost 8 bases, with 14 bases between them. The CDR3 DNA is TGTGCCAGCAGTTCCCCGGACCGGGAAGGCTACACCTTC. Its protein is CASSSPDREGYTF.

Only a few counts were recorded for this clonotype. The chain employs TRBV28 and TRBJ2-1, with D perhaps TRBD2 (5 bases). Looked up from germline, CDR1 is MDHEN and CDR2 is SYDVKM. The CDR3 extends over 17 amino acids. V gave up 4 bases and J gave up 3 bases, with 19 bases separating them. CDR3 residues: CASSSSLSGYNYNEQFF. Here the CDR3 DNA reads TGTGCCAGCAGTTCATCCCTCAGCGGATACAACTACAATGAGCAGTTCTTC.

This clonotype occurred many times. The rearrangement joins TRBV9 to TRBJ1-6; D perhaps matches TRBD1 (6 bases). Trimming cost V 6 bases and J 10 bases, with 20 bases left between them. The germline V gene encodes CDR1 SGDLS and CDR2 YYNGEE. The length of the CDR3 is 15 residues. This CDR3 is CASNYGPGQNSPLHF. The CDR3 DNA is TGTGCCAGCAACTATGGCCCGGGACAAAACTCACCCCTCCACTTT.

This clonotype has a single count. This may arise from a read error, as a much more abundant clone is one base away. This chain joins TRBV19 and TRBJ1-5; D not certain. The CDR3 loop spans 15 amino acids. Trimming removed 3 bases at V and 4 bases at J, with 13 bases between. Germline V gene lookup returns CDR1 LNHDA and CDR2 SQIVND (reference sequence). DNA for the CDR3: TGTGCCAGTAGTATGGGTCCGACGCCTAATCAGCCCCAGCATTTT. Its protein is CASSMGPTPNQPQHF.

This clonotype has ten or more counts. This chain uses TRBV7-9 with TRBJ2-2; 10 nucleotides agree with TRBD1. The CDR3 has 16 amino acids. Germline CDR1 SEHNR, CDR2 FQNEAQ (reference sequence). With 7 bases clipped from V and 1 base from J, the junction kept 6 bases outside the gene matches. CDR3: CASTIRDRGNTGELFF. The CDR3 DNA reads as TGTGCCAGCACCATACGGGACAGGGGGAACACCGGGGAGCTGTTTTTT.

This clonotype was counted between two and nine times. V usage is TRBV27 and J usage is TRBJ2-2; 7 nucleotides match TRBD2. J was trimmed by 0 bases and V by 1 base; bases with no gene match: 5. From germline, CDR1 is MNHEY and CDR2 SMNVEV (reference sequence). The CDR3 contains 17 residues. The CDR3 DNA follows: TGTGCCAGCAGTTTATTCAGCGGGACGGCGAACACCGGGGAGCTGTTTTTT. This codes for CASSLFSGTANTGELFF.

This clonotype has a count of ten or more. CDR3: CASSLLAGETDTQYF. The CDR3 DNA reads as TGTGCCAGCAGCTTACTAGCGGGAGAAACAGATACGCAGTATTTT. The rearrangement joins TRBV7-6 to TRBJ2-3, with TRBD2 matching over 10 bases. V gave up 2 bases and J gave up 3 bases; unmatched junction bases: 2. The CDR3 has 15 amino acids. CDR1 is SGHVS, CDR2 FNYEAQ, per germline. Complete variable domain (other parts from reference TRBV7-6 and TRBJ2-3): GAGVSQSPRYKVTKRGQDVALRCDPISGHVSLYWYRQALGQGPEFLTYFNYEAQQDKSGLPNDRFSAERPEGSISTLTIQRTEQRDSAMYRCASSLLAGETDTQYFGPGTRLTVL.

The chain carries TRBV27 and TRBJ2-7, with a tentative D call TRBD1 (5 bases). V shed 0 bases and J shed 6 bases, with 18 bases lying between them. The germline V gene has CDR1 MNHEY and CDR2 SMNVEV (reference sequence). There are 16 residues in the CDR3. CDR3 bases: TGTGCCAGCAGTTTATCGACCCAGGGATGGGCTATCGAGCAGTACTTC. It translates to CASSLSTQGWAIEQYF.

This clonotype was counted at least ten times. The chain couples TRBV7-2 to TRBJ2-1; D perhaps matches TRBD2 (7 bases). The ends were cut back, 4 bases at V and 5 bases at J, with 15 bases in the middle. The CDR3 is 15 residues long. Germline V gene lookup returns CDR1 SGHTA and CDR2 FQGNSA. The CDR3 sequence: CASSSNGGPDNEQFF. CDR3 coding DNA: TGTGCCAGCAGCTCAAACGGGGGGCCGGACAATGAGCAGTTCTTC.

This clonotype was seen many times. The V call is TRBV7-9, the J call TRBJ2-6; 9 bases match TRBD1. This CDR3 comprises 20 residues. Trimming cost V 5 bases and J 0 bases; bases outside gene matches: 14. Germline V lookup: CDR1 SEHNR, CDR2 FQNEAQ (reference sequence). CDR3 nucleotide sequence: TGTGCCAGCAGCCCTAGTCCGGGACAGGGCCTAAGCTCTGGGGCCAACGTCCTGACTTTC. This sequence encodes CASSPSPGQGLSSGANVLTF.

This clonotype came up many times. The chain uses TRBV27 and TRBJ2-7; 7 nucleotides agree with TRBD2. The germline CDR1 and CDR2 sequences are MNHEY and SMNVEV (reference sequence). This CDR3 has 14 amino acids. Unmatched junction bases numbered 10, after V lost 4 bases and J lost 7 bases. The CDR3 loop reads CASSSGPAGVEQYF. As DNA, the CDR3 is TGTGCCAGCAGTTCAGGCCCCGCGGGGGTGGAGCAGTACTTC.

This clonotype came up once. Likely a read error: the CDR3 ends without its conserved phenylalanine or tryptophan. The rearrangement uses TRBV5-3 and TRBJ2-5; D is possibly TRBD2 (5 bases). TRBV5-3 is an ORF; its function is uncertain. This CDR3 is built from 14 residues. V dropped 8 bases and J dropped 1 base, with 15 bases sitting between them. The CDR3 bases are TGTGCCAGCAGCCCCGGAGGAACCCAAGAGACCCAGTACTCC. It translates to CASSPGGTQETQYS.

The chain recombines TRBV7-6 with TRBJ2-1, with unresolved D. V was pared by 6 bases and J by 8 bases, with 20 bases between. Germline V gene sequence: CDR1 SGHVS, CDR2 FNYEAQ. The CDR3 loop spans 15 amino acids. The CDR3 DNA follows: TGTGCCAGCAGTCCGGCAGGTGGGGTAGGTGATGAGCAGTTCTTC. The encoded protein is CASSPAGGVGDEQFF.

This clonotype was picked up many times. The chain employs TRBV5-6 and TRBJ2-7; D may match TRBD1 or TRBD2 (6 bases each). Germline CDR1 reads SGHDT; CDR2 reads YYEEEE. The CDR3 runs 15 residues. Trimming took off 4 bases at V and 4 bases at J, with 18 bases between the two ends. For the CDR3, the DNA is TGTGCCAGCAGCGCGGGACATCCCGCGGTATACGAGCAGTACTTC. Its translation: CASSAGHPAVYEQYF.

The V gene is TRBV27, the J gene TRBJ2-7; the D is unclear. The V gene's germline CDR1 is MNHEY and CDR2 SMNVEV (reference sequence). The CDR3 sequence is 14 residues long. V was trimmed by 3 bases and J by 6 bases, leaving 15 bases between them. The chain's CDR3 is CASSFLGTRFEQYF. The CDR3 region has the DNA TGTGCCAGCAGTTTTTTAGGAACCCGCTTCGAGCAGTACTTC.

The chain has TRBV4-3 and TRBJ2-1; the D call may be TRBD1 or TRBD2 (7 bases each). This CDR3 contains 14 residues. From germline, CDR1 is LGHNA and CDR2 YSLEER. With 0 bases removed from V and 8 bases from J, the gap between germline ends came to 11 bases. DNA of the CDR3: TGCGCCAGCAGCCAAGATTCAGGGGGGGATGAGCAGTTCTTC. Translation gives CASSQDSGGDEQFF.

The sample holds many counts of this clonotype. The chain links TRBV15 to TRBJ2-7; TRBD2 matches at 11 bases. Germline loops: CDR1 LNHNV, CDR2 YYDKDF (reference sequence). The CDR3 runs 13 residues. The junction had 1 base not matched to a gene; V was cut back by 6 bases and J by 3 bases. CDR3 loop: CATRLAGDYEQYF. In DNA, the CDR3 is TGTGCCACCAGACTAGCGGGGGACTACGAGCAGTACTTC.

This rearrangement joins TRBV19 to TRBJ2-7; 9 bases map to TRBD1. Trimming cost V 4 bases and J 4 bases; bases outside gene matches: 5. Germline V gene data show CDR1 as LNHDA and CDR2 as SQIVND (reference sequence). This CDR3 is built from 14 residues. The CDR3 DNA is TGTGCCAGTAGTACTCGGGACAGGGAATACGAGCAGTACTTC. Translated: CASSTRDREYEQYF.

V gene TRBV11-2 combines with J gene TRBJ2-3, with 7 bases identical to TRBD1. Losses at the gene ends were 7 bases for V and 2 bases for J; bases not matched to a gene: 9. CDR1 is SGHAT and CDR2 is FQNNGV in the germline V gene. The CDR3 contains 15 residues. Here the CDR3 reads CASTMTGINTDTQYF. The CDR3, as DNA: TGTGCCAGCACCATGACAGGGATAAACACAGATACGCAGTATTTT. Filled out from reference TRBV11-2 and TRBJ2-3, the complete variable domain reads EAGVAQSPRYKIIEKRQSVAFWCNPISGHATLYWYQQILGQGPKLLIQFQNNGVVDDSQLPKDRFSAERLKGVDSTLKIQPAKLEDSAVYLCASTMTGINTDTQYFGPGTRLTVL.

This clonotype was seen only a few times. The junction does not match germline at one end; this may be a read error. V and J are TRBV30 and TRBJ2-7; D unclear. Germline V gene sequence: CDR1 GTSNPN, CDR2 SVGIG (reference sequence). This CDR3 is 13 amino acids long. CDR3 sequence (DNA): TGTGCCTGGGGTGTACTTGGACCCTACGAGCAGTACTTC. Translated: CAWGVLGPYEQYF.

The chain employs TRBV20-1 and TRBJ2-1; TRBD1 agrees at 7 bases. The CDR3 is made up of 15 amino acids. With V trimmed by 0 bases and J by 8 bases, 10 bases remained unmatched. Germline CDR1 reads DFQATT; CDR2 reads SNEGSKA (reference sequence). The CDR3 DNA reads as TGCAGTGCTAGAGATTTAGGGGGCGCTTTCTATGAGCAGTTCTTC. Translating gives CSARDLGGAFYEQFF.

This clonotype appeared a single time. A much larger clone sits a single nucleotide away, making a read error possible. The rearrangement links TRBV16 to TRBJ2-3; 11 bases are a match to TRBD2. CDR1 and CDR2 from the germline V gene are KGHSY and FQNENV. The CDR3 covers 17 residues. CDR3 DNA: TGTGCCAGCAGCCGCCCCAGACTAGCGGGAAGCACAGATACGCGGTATTTT. Translated: CASSRPRLAGSTDTRYF.

This clonotype appeared many times. The CDR3 DNA reads as TGTGCCAGCAGCGTAGAGGGCGGATCTAGCACAGATACGCAGTATTTT. This codes for CASSVEGGSSTDTQYF. This rearrangement joins TRBV9 to TRBJ2-3; D gene uncertain. The germline CDR1 and CDR2 sequences are SGDLS and YYNGEE. V dropped 0 bases and J dropped 0 bases, with 11 bases sitting between them. The CDR3 has 16 residues.

The V gene is TRBV6-9, the J gene TRBJ2-1, with D possibly being TRBD2 (6 bases). Trimming stripped 8 bases from V and 9 bases from J, with 14 bases between. Per germline, CDR1 MNHGY and CDR2 SVAAGI. This CDR3 contains 12 residues. As DNA, the CDR3 is TGTGCCAGCGGGGGACGGGGGACTGAGCAGTTCTTC. It yields the protein CASGGRGTEQFF.